Shown below are 32 T cell receptor beta chains from a single sample sequenced in a study of T cells in Graves' hyperthyroidism and ophthalmopathy. Using RNA transcripts as the source, TCR beta CDR3 regions were amplified. The study used the HTBI primer set for a first-round RT-PCR of the TCR CDR3. TCRdb called the multiplex PCR reads again in MiXCR, with one record for every CDR3 protein. The sample consists of some 420,000 distinct CDR3 sequences, roughly 15% of them appearing once. The sample was blood. The source is a woman between 18 and 29 years old with Graves' hyperthyroidism.

There are a few counts of this clonotype. The genes are TRBV27 and TRBJ1-2; 9 nucleotides line up with TRBD1. The CDR3 contains 14 residues. Germline V CDR1 and CDR2: MNHEY, SMNVEV (reference sequence). With 3 bases clipped from V and 5 bases from J, the junction kept 4 bases outside the gene matches. For the CDR3, the DNA is TGTGCCAGCAGTTTTCGCGGGACAGGGTATGGCTACACCTTC. This codes for CASSFRGTGYGYTF.

This clonotype was seen repeatedly, ten times or more. The CDR3 coding sequence is TGTGCCAGCAGGACGACAGCTCGCGCCTACGAGCAGTACTTC. This translates into CASRTTARAYEQYF. V and J are TRBV6-1 and TRBJ2-7, with D possibly being TRBD1 (5 bases). This CDR3 has 14 residues. The V and J ends lost 6 bases and 2 bases respectively, with 14 bases between them. CDR1 and CDR2 (germline): MNHNS, SASEGT.

This clonotype was counted between two and nine times. This chain connects TRBV19 to TRBJ2-3, with unresolved D. V gave up 3 bases and J gave up 6 bases, with 4 bases separating them. The CDR3 contains 11 residues. Germline assignment: CDR1 LNHDA and CDR2 SQIVND (reference sequence). The CDR3 loop is CASSIRDTQYF. The CDR3, as DNA: TGTGCCAGTAGTATTCGTGATACGCAGTATTTT.

This clonotype came up many times. This sequence joins TRBV5-1 and TRBJ2-7; 9 nucleotides match TRBD2. The CDR3 covers 14 residues. Germline CDR1 and CDR2: SGHRS and YFSETQ. J lost 3 bases, V lost 3 bases, and 4 bases had no gene match. CDR3 sequence (DNA): TGCGCCAGCAGCTCCGGGACTAGCCTCTACGAGCAGTACTTC. Translating gives CASSSGTSLYEQYF.

V is TRBV14 and J is TRBJ2-7; 9 nucleotides agree with TRBD1. J lost 9 bases, V lost 0 bases, and 6 bases had no gene match. The V gene's germline CDR1 is SGHDN and CDR2 FVKESK. The CDR3 totals 14 residues. The CDR3 coding sequence is TGTGCCAGCAGCCAAGATTGGGACAGGGATACGCAGTACTTC. It is translated as CASSQDWDRDTQYF.

This clonotype was counted only a few times. The chain employs TRBV18 and TRBJ1-1; maybe TRBD1 (6 bases). Germline assignment: CDR1 KGHSH and CDR2 LQKENI. V was pared by 3 bases and J by 0 bases, with 11 bases between. This CDR3 is built from 15 residues. The CDR3 nucleotides are TGTGCCAGCTCACCGACAGGAAACATGAACACTGAAGCTTTCTTT. Translated: CASSPTGNMNTEAFF.

Many counts were recorded for this clonotype. The genes are TRBV6-1 and TRBJ1-6; tentative D call: TRBD1 (6 bases). CDR3 length: 14 amino acids. V was clipped by 5 bases and J by 9 bases, with 14 bases between them. CDR1 is MNHNS, CDR2 SASEGT, per germline. The CDR3 spells CASSRTDFRSPLHF. The CDR3 region has the DNA TGTGCCAGCAGTCGGACAGATTTTCGTTCACCCCTCCACTTT.

This clonotype occurred a few times. The chain carries TRBV6-6 and TRBJ2-7, with 8 bases matching TRBD1. The CDR3 length is 14 residues. CDR1 is MNHNY, CDR2 SVGAGI, per germline (reference sequence). The trim removed 0 bases at V and 4 bases at J, leaving 2 bases unmatched. This chain's CDR3 is CASSYSGQGYEQYF. The DNA of the CDR3 is TGTGCCAGCAGTTACTCCGGACAGGGTTACGAGCAGTACTTC.

This clonotype was observed a handful of times. V gene TRBV7-9 combines with J gene TRBJ2-6, with D possibly called TRBD1 or TRBD2 (5 bases each). Trimming left V 1 base short and J 2 bases short, with 6 bases between. Germline V gene sequence: CDR1 SEHNR, CDR2 FQNEAQ (reference sequence). This CDR3 has 15 amino acids. CDR3 sequence: CASSLGDPGANVLTF. CDR3 sequence (DNA): TGTGCCAGCAGCTTAGGGGACCCTGGGGCCAACGTCCTGACTTTC.

The chain combines TRBV20-1 with TRBJ2-1; D remains ambiguous. The CDR3 spans 14 residues. CDR1 and CDR2 from the germline V gene are DFQATT and SNEGSKA (reference sequence). V was trimmed by 0 bases and J by 4 bases, leaving 10 bases between them. The CDR3 bases are TGCAGTGCTAGAGATACCACTGTTTACAATGAGCAGTTCTTC. This codes for CSARDTTVYNEQFF.

This chain connects TRBV7-9 to TRBJ1-3; D is ambiguous. Trimming stripped 1 base from V and 0 bases from J, with 13 bases between. Germline V gene lookup returns CDR1 SEHNR and CDR2 FQNEAQ (reference sequence). This CDR3 spans 17 amino acids. The DNA for the CDR3 is TGTGCCAGCAGCTTAGATCGTGGCCGCCACTCTGGAAACACCATATATTTT. Amino acids: CASSLDRGRHSGNTIYF.

This clonotype came up a few times. The chain recombines TRBV24-1 with TRBJ2-5; D remains ambiguous. V lost 4 bases and J 2 bases, leaving 7 bases between the germline ends. CDR1 and CDR2 (germline): KGHDR, SFDVKD. This CDR3 spans 13 amino acids. CDR3 protein: CATSDHPQETQYF. Written as DNA, the CDR3 is TGTGCCACCAGTGACCACCCTCAAGAGACCCAGTACTTC.

The chain has TRBV5-1 and TRBJ2-1; 8 bases agree with TRBD2. The CDR3 contains 16 residues. Germline V gene lookup returns CDR1 SGHRS and CDR2 YFSETQ. With V trimmed by 4 bases and J by 7 bases, 13 bases remained unmatched. The CDR3 DNA reads as TGCGCCAGCAGCGGAACTAGCGGCCCCTTGGGAAATGAGCAGTTCTTC. This gives the protein CASSGTSGPLGNEQFF.

In its sample, this clonotype was seen many times. CDR3 loop: CASAPWLGGTGNEQFF. The CDR3 coding sequence is TGTGCCAGCGCCCCTTGGCTGGGAGGGACGGGTAATGAGCAGTTCTTC. V is TRBV7-8 and J is TRBJ2-1; 7 bases are a match to TRBD2. Germline values: CDR1 SGHVS, CDR2 FQNEAQ. This CDR3 comprises 16 residues. Losses at the gene ends were 8 bases for V and 7 bases for J; bases not matched to a gene: 17.

This clonotype was recorded many times. The chain has TRBV20-1 and TRBJ2-5, with a tentative D call TRBD2 (5 bases). The CDR3 is 12 amino acids. The germline V gene has CDR1 DFQATT and CDR2 SNEGSKA (reference sequence). V gave up 4 bases and J gave up 4 bases, with 10 bases separating them. The DNA of the CDR3 is TGCAGTGCTATGGGGAGCCCAGAGACCCAGTACTTC. Amino acid sequence: CSAMGSPETQYF.

This clonotype was seen a few times. This chain joins TRBV2 and TRBJ2-1; 12 nucleotides line up with TRBD2. This CDR3 spans 16 amino acids. The ends lost 3 bases at V and 5 bases at J; junction bases unmatched: 5. Germline V lookup: CDR1 SNHLY, CDR2 FYNNEI. CDR3 sequence: CASSDPTSGRHNEQFF. The CDR3 nucleotides read TGTGCCAGCAGTGACCCGACTAGCGGGAGACACAATGAGCAGTTCTTC.

This clonotype was seen more than once but under ten times. V gene TRBV7-2 combines with J gene TRBJ1-2, with TRBD1 as a possible D gene (5 bases). Per germline, CDR1 SGHTA and CDR2 FQGNSA. The CDR3 is made up of 12 amino acids. V was cut by 5 bases and J by 8 bases, with 12 bases left in between. The CDR3 reads CASSRERDGYTF. In DNA form, the CDR3 reads TGTGCCAGCAGCCGAGAGAGGGACGGCTACACCTTC.

The V and J genes are TRBV12-3 or TRBV12-4 and TRBJ1-2; D possibly corresponds to TRBD1 (5 bases). Trimming removed 8 bases from V and 4 bases from J, with 14 bases in between. The CDR3 sequence is 13 residues long. This CDR3 is CASSGTSSYGYTF. Here the CDR3 DNA reads TGTGCCAGCTCGGGGACTTCCAGCTATGGCTACACCTTC.

The V call is TRBV19, the J call TRBJ1-5; TRBD1 might be the D (6 bases). This CDR3 spans 15 amino acids. CDR1 is LNHDA and CDR2 is SQIVND in the germline V gene (reference sequence). V lost 2 bases, J lost 4 bases, and 12 bases lay in between. In nucleotides, the CDR3 is TGTGCCAGTAGTATAAAGGACAGTAGAAATCAGCCCCAGCATTTT. Amino acids: CASSIKDSRNQPQHF. The full variable domain, rest sourced from reference TRBV19 and TRBJ1-5, is DGGITQSPKYLFRKEGQNVTLSCEQNLNHDAMYWYRQDPGQGLRLIYYSQIVNDFQKGDIAEGYSVSREKKESFPLTVTSAQKNPTAFYLCASSIKDSRNQPQHFGDGTRLSIL.

This clonotype was counted many times. In nucleotides, the CDR3 is TGTGCCAGCAGCCTAGTGAGACTAGCGGGAGGGGATACGCAGTATTTT. Translated: CASSLVRLAGGDTQYF. The chain carries TRBV3-1 and TRBJ2-3; the match to TRBD2 covers 14 bases. V was clipped by 4 bases and J by 6 bases; unmatched bases: 6. This CDR3 has 16 residues. Germline CDR1 is LGHDT and CDR2 is YNNKEL (reference sequence).

The table lists this clonotype with a few counts. The CDR3 is CAWSLAGGVQLGFF. The CDR3 DNA sequence: TGTGCCTGGAGTCTAGCGGGAGGAGTTCAGTTGGGGTTCTTC. The chain has TRBV30 and TRBJ2-1; TRBD2 matches 11 bases. V shed 2 bases and J 15 bases; nucleotides not matched to a gene: 12. Germline V gives CDR1 GTSNPN, CDR2 SVGIG (reference sequence). This CDR3 comprises 14 residues.

This chain connects TRBV29-1 to TRBJ2-3; D not resolved. CDR3 length: 11 residues. Germline CDR1 is SQVTM and CDR2 is ANQGSEA. V was cut by 5 bases and J by 3 bases, with 6 bases left in between. CDR3 sequence reads: CSVTRTDTQYF. The DNA of the CDR3 is TGCAGCGTTACGAGAACAGATACGCAGTATTTT.

This clonotype was observed a single time. This chain links TRBV7-6 with TRBJ2-2; tentatively, D is TRBD2 (6 bases). The CDR3 extends over 13 amino acids. Germline CDR1 reads SGHVS; CDR2 reads FNYEAQ. V lost 4 bases to trimming and J lost 7 bases, with 10 bases between them. CDR3 bases: TGTGCCAGCAGCTCGGTGGGGGGCGGGGAGCTGTTTTTT. It is translated as CASSSVGGGELFF.

A few counts support this clonotype. The V call is TRBV7-2, the J call TRBJ2-1; possible D gene TRBD2, 6 bases. V shed 3 bases and J shed 4 bases, with 13 bases lying between them. The CDR3 totals 15 residues. CDR1 is SGHTA, CDR2 FQGNSA, per germline. CDR3 coding DNA: TGTGCCAGCAGCTTTGACGGGACTCCTTACAATGAGCAGTTCTTC. Its protein product is CASSFDGTPYNEQFF.

V is TRBV12-3 or TRBV12-4 and J is TRBJ1-5; no definite D call. The V end was cut by 10 bases, the J end by 1 base, with 11 bases between. The length of the CDR3 is 13 residues. The CDR3: CATRRGSNQPQHF. The CDR3 coding sequence is TGTGCCACCCGTCGGGGAAGCAATCAGCCCCAGCATTTT.

The sample holds many counts of this clonotype. The rearrangement joins TRBV19 to TRBJ1-4; D is undetermined. Germline lookup yields CDR1 LNHDA and CDR2 SQIVND (reference sequence). CDR3 length equals 18 residues. V lost 0 bases and J 3 bases, leaving 17 bases between the germline ends. The CDR3 region has the DNA TGTGCCAGTAGTATAGATCCTGGCAGGCGAACAGCTAATGAAAAACTGTTTTTT. Its translation is CASSIDPGRRTANEKLFF.

This chain connects TRBV30 to TRBJ1-4, with D unresolved. The CDR3 consists of 13 residues. Germline lookup yields CDR1 GTSNPN and CDR2 SVGIG (reference sequence). The V end lost 0 bases, the J end lost 15 bases, and 17 bases lay between the germline ends. The DNA for the CDR3 is TGTGCCTGGAGTGTGGCGGCCTATGCACCGGTGTTTTTT. It codes for CAWSVAAYAPVFF. The full variable domain, with the rest looked up from reference TRBV30 and TRBJ1-4, is SQTIHQWPATLVQPVGSPLSLECTVEGTSNPNLYWYRQAAGRGLQLLFYSVGIGQISSEVPQNLSASRPQDRQFILSSKKLLLSDSGFYLCAWSVAAYAPVFFGSGTQLSVL.

This clonotype was picked up many times. This sequence joins TRBV20-1 and TRBJ2-5; 11 nucleotides align to TRBD2. V was pared by 4 bases and J by 4 bases, with 8 bases of the junction left unmatched. The CDR3 length is 15 residues. Germline V lookup: CDR1 DFQATT, CDR2 SNEGSKA (reference sequence). CDR3 DNA: TGCAGTGCTACAAGACTAGCGGGATTTATAGAGACCCAGTACTTC. Residues: CSATRLAGFIETQYF.

This clonotype was detected many times. The chain joins TRBV3-1 to TRBJ1-2; possibly TRBD1 for D (6 bases). Trimming shortened V by 3 bases and J by 6 bases, and 8 bases separated the two germline ends. The CDR3 has 12 residues. In germline, CDR1 is LGHDT, CDR2 YNNKEL (reference sequence). The CDR3 sequence: CASSHRGNGYTF. As DNA, the CDR3 is TGTGCCAGCAGCCACAGGGGTAATGGCTACACCTTC.

This clonotype was observed many times. The chain has TRBV30 and TRBJ1-2; TRBD1 matches at 9 bases. This CDR3 spans 13 amino acids. Germline CDR1 reads GTSNPN; CDR2 reads SVGIG (reference sequence). The V gene end was trimmed by 3 bases and the J gene end by 7 bases; junction bases not matched to a gene: 6. The CDR3: CAWSADRGGGYTF. CDR3 bases: TGTGCCTGGAGCGCGGACAGGGGAGGTGGCTACACCTTC.

This clonotype appeared a few times. The CDR3 bases are TGTGCCAGCAGTTACGTAACAGGGGATGGCTACACCTTC. This codes for CASSYVTGDGYTF. The V and J genes are TRBV6-2 or TRBV6-3 and TRBJ1-2; 7 bases match TRBD1. V trimming: 2 bases; J trimming: 6 bases; junction bases outside the gene matches: 3. The CDR3 runs to 13 residues. The germline V gene has CDR1 MNHEY and CDR2 SVGEGT.

This clonotype was picked up many times. The genes are TRBV19 and TRBJ1-5; no clear D gene. Trimming shortened V by 0 bases and J by 5 bases, and 5 bases separated the two germline ends. The CDR3 totals 13 residues. Germline lookup yields CDR1 LNHDA and CDR2 SQIVND (reference sequence). This CDR3 reads CASSIDLDQPQHF. CDR3 sequence (DNA): TGTGCCAGTAGTATAGATTTAGATCAGCCCCAGCATTTT.